Sequencing of this T cell receptor beta chain was carried out in a study of radiation and T cells in renal cell carcinoma. Study findings and constraints: Top tumor clonotypes rose in blood 2 weeks post-radiation, then contracted. Without pretreatment biopsies, baseline tumor clonotype presence was undetermined.

Time point specified: blood 4 weeks post-SBRT, at nephrectomy. Sample treatment: 15 Gy SBRT to primary tumor, nephrectomy 4 weeks later. Nephrectomy followed 15 Gy stereotactic body radiation by 4 weeks. The tumor was a clear cell renal cell carcinoma. Sequencing was performed with immunoSEQ multiplex PCR; in TCRdb, only in-frame clones are kept and a portion is missing. The table records 60,000 to 75,000 clones, over 65% of them present only once. Details on this clone: Its antigen remains unknown.

This clonotype was sampled from a man aged 60 to 75 with renal cell carcinoma. The starting material was blood, obtained from a patient whose treatment included radiotherapy and nephrectomy.

CDR3 in DNA: TGCGCCAGCAGCCAAGCACCGACAGGGGCGAACACTGAAGCTTTCTTT. It translates to CASSQAPTGANTEAFF. The chain is built from TRBV4-3 and TRBJ1-1; 8 nucleotides match TRBD1. The ends lost 1 base at V and 1 base at J; junction bases unmatched: 5. The CDR3 is 16 residues long. CDR1 and CDR2 from the germline V gene are LGHNA and YSLEER.